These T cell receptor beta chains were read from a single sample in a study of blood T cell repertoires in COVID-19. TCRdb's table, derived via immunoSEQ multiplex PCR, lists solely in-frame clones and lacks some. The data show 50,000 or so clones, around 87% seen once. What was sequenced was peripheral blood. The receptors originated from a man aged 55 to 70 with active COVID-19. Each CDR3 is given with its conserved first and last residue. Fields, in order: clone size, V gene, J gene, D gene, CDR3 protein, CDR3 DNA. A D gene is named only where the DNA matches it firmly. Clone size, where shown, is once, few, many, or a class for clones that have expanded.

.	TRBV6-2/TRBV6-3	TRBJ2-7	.	CASSYSDMKREQYF	TGTGCCAGCAGTTACTCCGACATGAAAAGAGAGCAGTACTTC
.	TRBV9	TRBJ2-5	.	CASSVEGWTVQETQYF	TGTGCCAGCAGCGTAGAAGGGTGGACAGTACAAGAGACCCAGTACTTC
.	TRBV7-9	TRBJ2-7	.	CASTPGGYEQYF	TGTGCCAGCACCCCAGGGGGGTACGAGCAGTACTTC
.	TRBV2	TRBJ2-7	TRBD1	CASRETGQAYEQYF	TGTGCCAGCAGGGAAACGGGACAGGCCTACGAGCAGTACTTC
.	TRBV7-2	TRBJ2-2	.	CASSLERSGLFF	TGTGCCAGCAGCTTAGAACGGTCTGGGCTGTTTTTT
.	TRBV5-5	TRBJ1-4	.	CASSPIGGTNEKLFF	TGTGCCAGCAGCCCCATCGGGGGGACTAATGAAAAACTGTTTTTT
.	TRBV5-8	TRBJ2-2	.	CASSFTGTGELFF	TGTGCCAGCAGCTTTACAGGGACCGGGGAGCTGTTTTTT
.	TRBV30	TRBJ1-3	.	CAWSVLEGNTIYF	TGTGCCTGGAGTGTACTTGAAGGAAACACCATATATTTT
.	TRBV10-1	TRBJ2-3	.	CASSEAKTGTDTQYF	TGCGCCAGCAGTGAAGCGAAGACGGGCACAGATACGCAGTATTTT
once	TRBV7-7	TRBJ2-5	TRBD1	CASSTDREETQYF	TGTGCTAGCAGCACGGACAGGGAAGAGACCCAGTACTTC
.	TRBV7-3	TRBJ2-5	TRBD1	CASSLTWDRVETQYF	TGTGCCAGCAGCCTCACCTGGGACAGGGTTGAGACCCAGTACTTC
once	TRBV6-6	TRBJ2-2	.	CASSSGSGTGELFF	TGTGCCAGCAGTTCAGGGTCGGGCACCGGGGAGCTGTTTTTT
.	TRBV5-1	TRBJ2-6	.	CASRALPDSGANVLTF	TGCGCCAGCAGGGCTCTCCCAGACTCTGGGGCCAACGTCCTGACTTTC
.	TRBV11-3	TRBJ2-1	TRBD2	CASSPRTSGTYNEQFF	TGTGCCAGCAGCCCCCGGACTAGCGGGACCTACAATGAGCAGTTCTTC
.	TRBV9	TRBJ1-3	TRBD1	CASSAGTGFGNTIYF	TGTGCCAGCAGCGCCGGGACAGGGTTTGGAAACACCATATATTTT
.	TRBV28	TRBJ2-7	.	CASTEGLLGYEQYF	TGTGCCAGCACAGAGGGACTCCTGGGTTACGAGCAGTACTTC
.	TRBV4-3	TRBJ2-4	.	CASSQENFGLAKNIQYF	TGCGCCAGCAGCCAAGAAAACTTCGGTCTAGCCAAAAACATTCAGTACTTC
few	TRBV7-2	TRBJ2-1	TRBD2	CASSLRVMRELSNEQFF	TGTGCCAGCAGCCTTCGAGTTATGCGGGAGTTATCTAATGAGCAGTTCTTC
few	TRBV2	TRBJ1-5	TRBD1	CASASPPGTGNNQPQHF	TGTGCCAGCGCCTCTCCTCCCGGGACAGGAAACAATCAGCCCCAGCATTTT
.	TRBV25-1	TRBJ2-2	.	CASRDSSFLFF	TGTGCCAGCCGGGACTCCTCTTTTCTGTTTTTT
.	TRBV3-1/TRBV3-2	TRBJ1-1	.	CASSPGLSEAFF	TGTGCCAGCAGCCCGGGACTCTCTGAAGCTTTCTTT
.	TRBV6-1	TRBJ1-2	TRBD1	CASTYGTGKVGGYTF	TGTGCCAGCACCTACGGGACAGGGAAAGTTGGTGGCTACACCTTC
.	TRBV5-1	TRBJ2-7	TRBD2	CASSLGLAGAQSSYEQYF	TGCGCCAGCAGCTTGGGCCTAGCGGGGGCCCAAAGCTCCTACGAGCAGTACTTC
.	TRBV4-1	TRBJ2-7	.	CASSQDRVSFSYEQYF	TGCGCCAGCAGCCAAGATCGCGTGTCTTTCTCCTACGAGCAGTACTTC
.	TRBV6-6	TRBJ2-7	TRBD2	CASTPLAGVYEQYF	TGTGCCAGCACTCCCTTAGCGGGAGTTTACGAGCAGTACTTC
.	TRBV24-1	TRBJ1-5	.	CATSGLAGQPQHF	TGTGCCACCAGTGGCCTGGCGGGTCAGCCCCAGCATTTT
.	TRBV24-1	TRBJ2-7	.	CATSPGRPDEQYF	TGTGCCACCAGTCCAGGGCGCCCCGACGAGCAGTACTTC
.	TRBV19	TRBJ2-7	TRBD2	CASSTLAGGYEQYF	TGTGCCAGTAGTACTTTAGCGGGGGGCTACGAGCAGTACTTC
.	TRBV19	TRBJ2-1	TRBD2	CASMGLAGPHEQFF	TGTGCCAGTATGGGACTAGCGGGACCCCATGAGCAGTTCTTC
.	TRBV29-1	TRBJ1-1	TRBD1	CSVGGQGAFF	TGCAGCGTTGGGGGACAGGGAGCTTTCTTT
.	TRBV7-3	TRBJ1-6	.	CASSRLSRDNSPLHF	TGTGCCAGCAGTCGTTTATCCAGGGATAATTCACCCCTCCACTTT
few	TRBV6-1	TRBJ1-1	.	CASSEQGMFTEAFF	TGTGCCAGCAGTGAACAGGGGATGTTCACTGAAGCTTTCTTT
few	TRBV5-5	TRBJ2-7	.	CASSFEPSTSEQYF	TGTGCCAGCAGCTTTGAGCCATCCACCTCCGAGCAGTACTTC
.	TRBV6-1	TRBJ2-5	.	CASSELASETQYF	TGTGCCAGCAGTGAACTAGCGTCAGAGACCCAGTACTTC
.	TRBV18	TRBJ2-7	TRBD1	CASSRDRTYEQYF	TGTGCCAGCTCACGGGACAGGACCTACGAGCAGTACTTC
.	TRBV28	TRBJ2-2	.	CASTKQLNTGELFF	TGTGCCAGCACCAAACAGCTTAACACCGGGGAGCTGTTTTTT